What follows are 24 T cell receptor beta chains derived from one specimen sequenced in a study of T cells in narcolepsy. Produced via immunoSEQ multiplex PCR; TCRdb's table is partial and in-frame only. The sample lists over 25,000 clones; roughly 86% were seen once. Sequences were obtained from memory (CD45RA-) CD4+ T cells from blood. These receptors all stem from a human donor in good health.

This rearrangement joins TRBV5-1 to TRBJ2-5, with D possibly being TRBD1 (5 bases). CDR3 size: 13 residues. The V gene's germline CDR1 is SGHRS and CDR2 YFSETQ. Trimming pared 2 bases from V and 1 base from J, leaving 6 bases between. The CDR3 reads CASSFDSQETQYF. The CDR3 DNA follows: TGCGCCAGCAGCTTTGACAGCCAAGAGACCCAGTACTTC.

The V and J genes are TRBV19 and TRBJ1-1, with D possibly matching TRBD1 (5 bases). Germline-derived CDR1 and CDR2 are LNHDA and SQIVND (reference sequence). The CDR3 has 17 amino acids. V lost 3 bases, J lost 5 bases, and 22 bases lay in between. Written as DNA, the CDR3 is TGTGCCAGTAGTATCGACATAGGCGGCCGGGGGAGGACTGAAGCTTTCTTT. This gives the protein CASSIDIGGRGRTEAFF.

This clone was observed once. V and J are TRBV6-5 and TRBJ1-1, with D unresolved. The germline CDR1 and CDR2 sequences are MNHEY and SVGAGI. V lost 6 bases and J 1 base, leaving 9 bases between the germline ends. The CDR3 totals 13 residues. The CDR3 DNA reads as TGTGCCAGCAGCCTCCAAGGGAACACTGAAGCTTTCTTT. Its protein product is CASSLQGNTEAFF.

In nucleotides, the CDR3 is TGTGCCAGCAGCTTAGATGGAGGGCCTTACGAGCAGTACTTC. Amino acids: CASSLDGGPYEQYF. V gene TRBV7-2 combines with J gene TRBJ2-7, with D possibly being TRBD2 (6 bases). The V gene's germline CDR1 is SGHTA and CDR2 FQGNSA. Trimming took off 1 base at V and 4 bases at J, with 11 bases between the two ends. The CDR3 is 14 residues long.

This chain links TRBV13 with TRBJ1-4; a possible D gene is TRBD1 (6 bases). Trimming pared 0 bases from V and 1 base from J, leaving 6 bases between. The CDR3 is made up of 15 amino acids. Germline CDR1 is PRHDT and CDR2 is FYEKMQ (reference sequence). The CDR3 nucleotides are TGTGCCAGCAGCTTAGGACAGGGAACTAATGAAAAACTGTTTTTT. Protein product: CASSLGQGTNEKLFF.

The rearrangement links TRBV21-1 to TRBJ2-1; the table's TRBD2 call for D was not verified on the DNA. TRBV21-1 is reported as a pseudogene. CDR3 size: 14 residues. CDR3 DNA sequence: TGTGCCAGCAGCAAAGTTTCCGCGTACAATGAGCAGTTCTTC. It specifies CASSKVSAYNEQFF.

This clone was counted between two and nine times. The CDR3 loop reads CASSGTSGSQKQYF. For the CDR3, the DNA is TGTGCCAGCAGCGGGACTAGCGGGAGCCAGAAGCAGTACTTC. V is TRBV28 and J is TRBJ2-7, with 14 bases identical to TRBD2. The CDR3 is 14 amino acids. Trimming took 6 bases from V and 8 from J; bases not matched to a gene: 6. The V gene's germline CDR1 is MDHEN and CDR2 SYDVKM.

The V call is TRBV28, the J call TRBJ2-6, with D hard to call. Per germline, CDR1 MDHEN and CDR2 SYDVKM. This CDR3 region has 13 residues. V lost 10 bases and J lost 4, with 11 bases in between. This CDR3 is CATCRAGANVLTF. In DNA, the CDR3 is TGTGCCACCTGTCGGGCCGGGGCCAACGTCCTGACTTTC.

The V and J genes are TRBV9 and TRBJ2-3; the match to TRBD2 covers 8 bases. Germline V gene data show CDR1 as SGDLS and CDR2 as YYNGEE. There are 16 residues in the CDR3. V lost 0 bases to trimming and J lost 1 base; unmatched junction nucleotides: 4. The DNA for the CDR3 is TGTGCCAGCAGCGTAGGTGACGGGAGGGGCACAGATACGCAGTATTTT. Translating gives CASSVGDGRGTDTQYF. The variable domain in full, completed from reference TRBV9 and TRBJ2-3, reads DSGVTQTPKHLITATGQRVTLRCSPRSGDLSVYWYQQSLDQGLQFLIQYYNGEERAKGNILERFSAQQFPDLHSELNLSSLELGDSALYFCASSVGDGRGTDTQYFGPGTRLTVL.

This chain's CDR3 is CAIRGVQETQYF. DNA of the CDR3: TGTGCCATCAGAGGGGTCCAAGAGACCCAGTACTTC. V is TRBV10-3 and J is TRBJ2-5; the D gene is possibly TRBD1 (5 bases). The CDR3 has 12 residues. V lost 6 bases, J lost 1 base, and 6 bases lay in between. CDR1 is ENHRY and CDR2 is SYGVKD in the germline V gene.

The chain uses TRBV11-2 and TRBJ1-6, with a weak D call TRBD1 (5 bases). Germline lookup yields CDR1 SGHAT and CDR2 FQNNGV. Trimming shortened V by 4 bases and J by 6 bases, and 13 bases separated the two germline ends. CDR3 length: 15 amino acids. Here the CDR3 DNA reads TGTGCCAGCAGCTATCAGGGCCGGGGTAATTCACCCCTCCACTTT. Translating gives CASSYQGRGNSPLHF.

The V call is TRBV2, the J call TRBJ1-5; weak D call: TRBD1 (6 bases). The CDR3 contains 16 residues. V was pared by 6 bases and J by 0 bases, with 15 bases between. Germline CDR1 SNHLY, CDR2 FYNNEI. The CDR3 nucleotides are TGTGCCAGCAGGCTGGACAGATCGACTAGCAATCAGCCCCAGCATTTT. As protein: CASRLDRSTSNQPQHF.

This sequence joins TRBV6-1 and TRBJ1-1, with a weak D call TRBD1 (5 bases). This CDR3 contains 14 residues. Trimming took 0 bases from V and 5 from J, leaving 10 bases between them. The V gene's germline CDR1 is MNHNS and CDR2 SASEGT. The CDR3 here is CASSEAGAETEAFF. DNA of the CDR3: TGTGCCAGCAGTGAAGCCGGGGCAGAGACTGAAGCTTTCTTT.

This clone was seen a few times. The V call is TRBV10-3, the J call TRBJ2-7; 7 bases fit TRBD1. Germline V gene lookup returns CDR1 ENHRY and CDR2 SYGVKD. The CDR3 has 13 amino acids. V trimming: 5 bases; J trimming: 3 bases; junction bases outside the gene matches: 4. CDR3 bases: TGTGCCATCAGTTTGGCAGGGGGCTACGAGCAGTACTTC. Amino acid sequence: CAISLAGGYEQYF.

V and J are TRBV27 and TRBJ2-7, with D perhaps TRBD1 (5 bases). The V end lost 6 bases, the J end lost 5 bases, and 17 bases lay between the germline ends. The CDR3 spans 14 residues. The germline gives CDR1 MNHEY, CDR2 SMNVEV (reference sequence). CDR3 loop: CASRRPVEGDEQYF. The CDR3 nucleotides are TGTGCCAGCAGGCGACCGGTTGAAGGGGACGAGCAGTACTTC.

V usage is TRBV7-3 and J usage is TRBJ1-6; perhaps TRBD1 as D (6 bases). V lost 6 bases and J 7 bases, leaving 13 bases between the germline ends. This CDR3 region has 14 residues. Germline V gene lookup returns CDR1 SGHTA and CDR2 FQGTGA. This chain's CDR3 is CASREETGNSPLHF. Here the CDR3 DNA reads TGTGCCAGCAGGGAGGAAACAGGGAATTCACCCCTCCACTTT.

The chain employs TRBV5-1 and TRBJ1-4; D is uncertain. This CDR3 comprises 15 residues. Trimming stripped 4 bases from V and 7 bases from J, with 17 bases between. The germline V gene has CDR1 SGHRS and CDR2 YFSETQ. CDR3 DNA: TGCGCCAGCAGCAGTTTCGGGAGAAGTTCTGAAAAACTGTTTTTT. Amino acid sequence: CASSSFGRSSEKLFF.

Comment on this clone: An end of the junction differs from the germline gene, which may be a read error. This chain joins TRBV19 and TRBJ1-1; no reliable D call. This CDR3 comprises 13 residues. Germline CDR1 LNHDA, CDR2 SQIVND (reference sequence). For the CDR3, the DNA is TGTGCCAGTAGTCCTTACATGAACACTGAATCTTTCTTT. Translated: CASSPYMNTESFF.

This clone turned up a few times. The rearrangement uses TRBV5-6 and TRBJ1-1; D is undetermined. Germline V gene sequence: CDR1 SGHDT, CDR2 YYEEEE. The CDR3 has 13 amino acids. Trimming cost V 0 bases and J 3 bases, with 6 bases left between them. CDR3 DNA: TGTGCCAGCAGCTTGGTCACGCACACTGAAGCTTTCTTT. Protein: CASSLVTHTEAFF.

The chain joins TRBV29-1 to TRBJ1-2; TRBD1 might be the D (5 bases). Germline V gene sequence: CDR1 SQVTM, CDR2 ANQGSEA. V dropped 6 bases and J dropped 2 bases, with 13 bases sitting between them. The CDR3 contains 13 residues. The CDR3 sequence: CSVQNAGNYGYTF. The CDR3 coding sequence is TGCAGCGTCCAAAACGCAGGGAACTATGGCTACACCTTC.

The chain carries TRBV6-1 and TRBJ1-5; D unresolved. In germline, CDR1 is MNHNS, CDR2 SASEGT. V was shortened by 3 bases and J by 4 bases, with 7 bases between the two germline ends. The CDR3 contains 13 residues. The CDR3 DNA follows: TGTGCCAGCAGTGAGACAAAAAATCAGCCCCAGCATTTT. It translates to CASSETKNQPQHF.

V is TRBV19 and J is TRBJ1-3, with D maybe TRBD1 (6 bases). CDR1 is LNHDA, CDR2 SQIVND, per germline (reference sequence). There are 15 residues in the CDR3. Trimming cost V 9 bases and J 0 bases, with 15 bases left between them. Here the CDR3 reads CASQTQDSSGNTIYF. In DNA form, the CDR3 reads TGTGCCAGCCAGACCCAGGACAGCTCTGGAAACACCATATATTTT. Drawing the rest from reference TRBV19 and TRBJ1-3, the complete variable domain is DGGITQSPKYLFRKEGQNVTLSCEQNLNHDAMYWYRQDPGQGLRLIYYSQIVNDFQKGDIAEGYSVSREKKESFPLTVTSAQKNPTAFYLCASQTQDSSGNTIYFGEGSWLTVV.

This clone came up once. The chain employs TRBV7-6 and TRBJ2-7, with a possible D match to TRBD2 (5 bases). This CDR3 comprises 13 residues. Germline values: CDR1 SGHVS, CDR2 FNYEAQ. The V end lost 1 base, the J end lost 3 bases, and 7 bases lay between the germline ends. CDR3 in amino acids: CASSLGTYYEQYF. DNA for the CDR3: TGTGCCAGCAGCTTAGGGACTTACTACGAGCAGTACTTC.

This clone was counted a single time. The CDR3 DNA reads TGTGCCAGCAGCCCAAGCCGGGACAGGTCTGAAAAACTGTTTTTT. It yields the protein CASSPSRDRSEKLFF. The V gene is TRBV9, the J gene TRBJ1-4; 8 bases match TRBD1. Germline V gives CDR1 SGDLS, CDR2 YYNGEE. CDR3 length: 15 residues. J was trimmed by 7 bases and V by 4 bases; bases with no gene match: 9.